This TCR beta chain is from a study of blood T cell repertoires in COVID-19. Trimming cost V 9 bases and J 2 bases, with 20 bases left between them. Germline CDR1 is MNHEY and CDR2 is SMNVEV (reference sequence). The CDR3 has 15 residues. Sequencing was performed with immunoSEQ multiplex PCR; in TCRdb, only in-frame clones are kept and a portion is missing. The table records over 250,000 clones, around nine tenths of them present only once. This sequence originates from a woman under 30 who had recovered from COVID-19. The sequenced material came from PBMCs or T cells enriched from blood (not recorded which). The chain uses TRBV27 and TRBJ2-7; tentative D call: TRBD1 (6 bases). CDR3 protein: CASEIRAGTTYEQYF. Here the CDR3 DNA reads TGTGCCAGTGAAATCCGGGCAGGGACAACCTACGAGCAGTACTTC.